Below are 20 T cell receptor beta chains sequenced from a single sample in a study of T-cell reconstitution after alpha-beta-depleted transplantation in children listed by TCRdb under 2016. The library was produced with PCR. TCRdb names Illumina HiSeq 2500 as the instrument used. TCR libraries were prepared with molecular barcoding, using unique molecular identifiers to normalize TCRbeta repertoire quantification. Through fastp at Q25 and MiXCR, TCRdb rebuilt clones from the public reads, retaining in-frame beta chains. Duplicate CDR3 protein sequences are folded into a single record with the most common DNA and genes. This sample gives around 600,000 distinct CDR3 sequences in total; roughly 15% of them show up just once. 0.8% to 1.1% of the sample rests with the top ten. The source was PBMCs from the stem cell graft donor, collected from the stem cell graft. The receptors were sampled from a human donor who donated a stem cell graft to a child with acute myeloid leukemia.

The sample holds many counts of this clonotype. The chain links TRBV20-1 to TRBJ2-1; TRBD2 agrees at 7 bases. CDR3 length equals 15 residues. The germline CDR1 and CDR2 sequences are DFQATT and SNEGSKA (reference sequence). With 0 bases clipped from V and 2 bases from J, the junction kept 4 bases outside the gene matches. The CDR3 is CSARDGSGTYNEQFF. The CDR3, as DNA: TGCAGTGCTAGAGATGGAAGCGGGACCTACAATGAGCAGTTCTTC.

At least ten counts were recorded for this clonotype. The chain employs TRBV6-1 and TRBJ2-2, with 7 bases lining up with TRBD1. CDR3 length: 14 residues. V shed 6 bases and J 6 bases; nucleotides not matched to a gene: 7. From germline, CDR1 is MNHNS and CDR2 SASEGT. DNA of the CDR3: TGTGCCAGCAGCCCCGTGACAGGGCCCGGGGAGCTGTTTTTT. Protein: CASSPVTGPGELFF.

The chain uses TRBV4-2 and TRBJ2-1; D is ambiguous. Trimming took off 2 bases at V and 3 bases at J, with 14 bases between the two ends. The germline V gene has CDR1 LGHNA and CDR2 YNFKEQ. This CDR3 contains 16 residues. CDR3 DNA sequence: TGTGCCAGCAGCCAACGACCCGGACCCTTCTACAATGAGCAGTTCTTC. The encoded protein is CASSQRPGPFYNEQFF.

The chain uses TRBV25-1 and TRBJ1-5, with a possible D match to TRBD1 (6 bases). V was shortened by 1 base and J by 6 bases, with 10 bases between the two germline ends. This CDR3 contains 14 residues. Germline loops: CDR1 MGHDK, CDR2 SYGVNS. In DNA form, the CDR3 reads TGTGCCAGCAGTGAATCAGGGGCTCGTCAGCCCCAGCATTTT. Encoded protein: CASSESGARQPQHF.

This clonotype appeared many times. The CDR3 sequence: CSARSPAGGYNEQFF. CDR3 bases: TGCAGTGCTAGGAGCCCAGCGGGGGGGTACAATGAGCAGTTCTTC. The rearrangement joins TRBV20-1 to TRBJ2-1; 10 bases align to TRBD2. The germline gives CDR1 DFQATT, CDR2 SNEGSKA (reference sequence). The CDR3 spans 15 residues. V lost 3 bases and J lost 4; bases outside the gene matches: 6.

This clonotype was seen only a few times. This rearrangement joins TRBV12-3 or TRBV12-4 to TRBJ1-6, with D maybe TRBD1 (5 bases). CDR3 size: 14 residues. V lost 3 bases and J 8 bases, leaving 11 bases between the germline ends. The CDR3 loop is CASSLGPTHSPLHF. As DNA, the CDR3 is TGTGCCAGCAGTTTGGGGCCGACCCATTCACCCCTCCACTTT.

In its sample, this clonotype was seen many times. The gene calls are TRBV7-2 and TRBJ2-4; D is unclear. Looked up from germline, CDR1 is SGHTA and CDR2 is FQGNSA. Trimming removed 1 base from V and 8 bases from J, with 9 bases in between. The CDR3 runs to 13 residues. The CDR3 is CASSLVAGDIQYF. The CDR3, as DNA: TGTGCCAGCAGCTTAGTGGCAGGAGACATTCAGTACTTC. The full variable domain, in which reference TRBV7-2 and TRBJ2-4 provide the parts outside the CDR3, is GAGVSQSPSNKVTEKGKDVELRCDPISGHTALYWYRQSLGQGLEFLIYFQGNSAPDKSGLPSDRFSAERTGGSVSTLTIQRTQQEDSAVYLCASSLVAGDIQYFGAGTRLSVL.

The chain carries TRBV23-1 and TRBJ2-5; 9 nucleotides line up with TRBD1. TRBV23-1 qualifies as an ORF whose function is uncertain. The ends lost 2 bases at V and 4 bases at J; junction bases unmatched: 11. The CDR3 totals 17 residues. The CDR3 DNA reads TGCGCCAGCAGTCAAATCGGGACAGGGAGATGGAGAGAGACCCAGTACTTC. It is translated as CASSQIGTGRWRETQYF.

The V gene is TRBV21-1, the J gene TRBJ1-5; no DNA check was done on the table's D call, TRBD1. TRBV21-1 is shown as a pseudogene. The CDR3 has 14 amino acids. CDR3 loop: CASSTRTKYQPQHF. DNA of the CDR3: TGTGCCAGCAGCACACGGACAAAGTATCAGCCCCAGCATTTT.

This clonotype was counted only a few times. The rearrangement links TRBV5-1 to TRBJ1-1, with a possible D match to TRBD1 (6 bases). The CDR3 spans 14 residues. V was shortened by 3 bases and J by 4 bases, with 13 bases between the two germline ends. The germline CDR1 and CDR2 sequences are SGHRS and YFSETQ. As DNA, the CDR3 is TGCGCCAGCAGCTCCGCGACAGGAGGCACTGAAGCTTTCTTT. Its translation is CASSSATGGTEAFF.

The table lists this clonotype with many counts. J is TRBJ1-4 and V is TRBV12-3 or TRBV12-4; D is unclear. The CDR3 contains 14 residues. V gave up 6 bases and J gave up 0 bases, with 8 bases separating them. For the CDR3, the DNA is TGTGCCAGCAGCTACCATGCAACTAATGAAAAACTGTTTTTT. Amino acid sequence: CASSYHATNEKLFF.

In this sample, this clonotype turned up many times. The chain has TRBV6-2 or TRBV6-3 and TRBJ1-2; maybe TRBD1 (6 bases). The CDR3 length is 15 residues. Trimming took off 6 bases at V and 4 bases at J, with 18 bases between the two ends. The germline V gene encodes CDR1 MNHEY and CDR2 SVGEGT. In DNA, the CDR3 is TGTGCCAGCAGCCCAGACAGGTCTCGGCTCTATGGCTACACCTTC. Its translation is CASSPDRSRLYGYTF.

Only a few counts were recorded for this clonotype. One end of the junction varies from germline; a read error may be responsible. The chain joins TRBV6-2 or TRBV6-3 to TRBJ2-2, with D possibly being TRBD2 (6 bases). Germline CDR1 reads MNHEY; CDR2 reads SVGEGT. The CDR3 is made up of 17 amino acids. CDR3 residues: CASSFSYRQTNTGGLFF. Written as DNA, the CDR3 is TGTGCCAGCAGTTTTTCTTACCGACAGACTAACACCGGGGGGCTGTTTTTT.

This clonotype came up many times. The J gene is TRBJ1-3, the V gene TRBV6-1; D may be TRBD1 (5 bases). V shed 5 bases and J shed 4 bases, with 12 bases lying between them. The CDR3 extends over 14 amino acids. Looked up from germline, CDR1 is MNHNS and CDR2 is SASEGT. The CDR3 region has the DNA TGTGCCAGCAGTAAACCAGGGTTCGGAAACACCATATATTTT. Protein sequence: CASSKPGFGNTIYF.

This clonotype was seen ten or more times. The chain carries TRBV7-9 and TRBJ2-7, with D unresolved. V lost 3 bases to trimming and J lost 0 bases, with 3 bases between them. The CDR3 runs to 12 residues. The germline V gene has CDR1 SEHNR and CDR2 FQNEAQ (reference sequence). DNA for the CDR3: TGTGCCAGCAGCTTTGGCTCCTACGAGCAGTACGTC. Translating gives CASSFGSYEQYV.

The DNA for the CDR3 is TGTGCCAGCAGTAGTTCCATTATAGGCCTATACTATGGCTACACCTTC. It yields the protein CASSSSIIGLYYGYTF. The J gene is TRBJ1-2, the V gene TRBV12-3 or TRBV12-4, with D unresolved. This CDR3 has 16 residues. Trimming removed 5 bases from V and 3 bases from J, with 19 bases in between.

The table lists this clonotype with many counts. V usage is TRBV20-1 and J usage is TRBJ2-2; TRBD1 matches at 10 bases. The V gene end was trimmed by 5 bases and the J gene end by 6 bases; junction bases not matched to a gene: 3. The CDR3 covers 13 residues. Germline V gene lookup returns CDR1 DFQATT and CDR2 SNEGSKA (reference sequence). The CDR3 spells CSASGQGAGELFF. In DNA, the CDR3 is TGCAGTGCTTCCGGACAGGGGGCCGGGGAGCTGTTTTTT.

This clonotype was counted only a few times. The chain employs TRBV12-3 or TRBV12-4 and TRBJ2-7, with D tentatively TRBD1 (6 bases). The CDR3 runs 13 residues. The germline V and J ends were trimmed by 6 bases and 3 bases, with 12 bases remaining between them. The CDR3, as DNA: TGTGCCAGCAGGTCTCAGACAGGCTACGAGCAGTACGTC. Protein product: CASRSQTGYEQYV.

This clonotype was found many times. The chain is built from TRBV20-1 and TRBJ2-3, with 9 bases matching TRBD1. V lost 4 bases to trimming and J lost 5 bases; unmatched junction nucleotides: 4. CDR1 and CDR2 (germline): DFQATT, SNEGSKA (reference sequence). This CDR3 has 13 residues. The CDR3 here is CSAMGQGGDTQYF. In DNA, the CDR3 is TGCAGTGCTATGGGACAGGGAGGAGATACGCAGTATTTT.

Concerning this clonotype itself: One base away lies a much larger clone, so this may be a sequencing read error. No conserved phenylalanine or tryptophan is present at the end of the CDR3, so a read error is the likely explanation. The genes are TRBV9 and TRBJ2-3; the D is unclear. V was shortened by 3 bases and J by 2 bases, with 10 bases between the two germline ends. In germline, CDR1 is SGDLS, CDR2 YYNGEE. The CDR3 sequence is 14 residues long. Here the CDR3 DNA reads TGTGCCAGCAGCGACGGAAGTTCCACAGATACGCAGTATTAT. Its translation is CASSDGSSTDTQYY.